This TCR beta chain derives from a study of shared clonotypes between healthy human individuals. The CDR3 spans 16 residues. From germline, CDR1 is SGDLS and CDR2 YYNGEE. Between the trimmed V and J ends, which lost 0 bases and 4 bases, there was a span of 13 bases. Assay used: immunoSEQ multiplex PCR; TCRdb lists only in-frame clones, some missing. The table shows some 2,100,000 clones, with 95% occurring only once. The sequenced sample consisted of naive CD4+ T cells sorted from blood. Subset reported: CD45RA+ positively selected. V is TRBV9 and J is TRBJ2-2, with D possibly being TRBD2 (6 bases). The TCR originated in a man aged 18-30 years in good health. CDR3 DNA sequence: TGTGCCAGCAGCGTAGATCCCAGCGGGTTCACCGGGGAGCTGTTTTTT. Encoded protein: CASSVDPSGFTGELFF.